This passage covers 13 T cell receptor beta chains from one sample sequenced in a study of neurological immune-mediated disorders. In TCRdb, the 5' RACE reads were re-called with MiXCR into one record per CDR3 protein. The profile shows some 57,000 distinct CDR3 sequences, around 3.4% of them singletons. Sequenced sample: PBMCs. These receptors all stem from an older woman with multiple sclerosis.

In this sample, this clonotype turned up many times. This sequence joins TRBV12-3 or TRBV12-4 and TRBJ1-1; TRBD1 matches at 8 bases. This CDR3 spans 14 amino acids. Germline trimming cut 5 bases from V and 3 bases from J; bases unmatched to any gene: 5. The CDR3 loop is CASSTGGADTEAFF. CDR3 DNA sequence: TGTGCCAGCAGTACAGGGGGGGCAGACACTGAAGCTTTCTTT.

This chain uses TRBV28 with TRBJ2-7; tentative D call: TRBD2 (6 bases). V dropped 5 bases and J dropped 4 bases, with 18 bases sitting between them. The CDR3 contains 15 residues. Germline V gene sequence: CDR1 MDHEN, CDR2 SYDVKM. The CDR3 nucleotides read TGTGCCAGCAGTCCCCGACTAGGGAAAGAGTACGAGCAGTACTTC. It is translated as CASSPRLGKEYEQYF.

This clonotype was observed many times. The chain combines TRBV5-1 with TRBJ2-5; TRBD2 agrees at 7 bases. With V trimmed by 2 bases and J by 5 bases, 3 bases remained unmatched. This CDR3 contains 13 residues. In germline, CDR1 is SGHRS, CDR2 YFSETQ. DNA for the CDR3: TGCGCCAGCAGCTTCGGGGAGGGTGAGACCCAGTACTTC. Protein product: CASSFGEGETQYF.

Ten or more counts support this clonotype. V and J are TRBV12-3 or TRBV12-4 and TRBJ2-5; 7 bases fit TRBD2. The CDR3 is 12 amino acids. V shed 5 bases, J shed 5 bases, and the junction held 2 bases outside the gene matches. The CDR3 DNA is TGTGCCAGCAGTGGACTAGTTGAGACCCAGTACTTC. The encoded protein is CASSGLVETQYF.

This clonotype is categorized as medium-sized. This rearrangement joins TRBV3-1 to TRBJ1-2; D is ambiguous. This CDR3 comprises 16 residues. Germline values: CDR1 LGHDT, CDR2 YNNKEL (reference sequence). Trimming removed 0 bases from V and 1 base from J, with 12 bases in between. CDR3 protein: CASSQDALQSNYGYTF. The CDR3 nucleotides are TGTGCCAGCAGCCAAGACGCGCTGCAGAGTAACTATGGCTACACCTTC.

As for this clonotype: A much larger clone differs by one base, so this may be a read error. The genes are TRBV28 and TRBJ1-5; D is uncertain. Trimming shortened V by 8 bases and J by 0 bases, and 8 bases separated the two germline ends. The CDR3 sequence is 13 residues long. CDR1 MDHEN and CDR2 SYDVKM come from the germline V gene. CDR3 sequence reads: CASRGISNQPQHF. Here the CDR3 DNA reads TGTGCCAGCCGGGGAATTAGCAATCAGCCCCAGCATTTT.

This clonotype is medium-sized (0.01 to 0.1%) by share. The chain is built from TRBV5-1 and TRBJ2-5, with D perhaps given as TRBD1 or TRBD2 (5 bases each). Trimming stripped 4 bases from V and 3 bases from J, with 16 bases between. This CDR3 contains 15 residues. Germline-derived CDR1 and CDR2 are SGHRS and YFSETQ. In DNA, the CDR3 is TGCGCCAGCAGCCGGGTCGAGGGGAACAAAGAGACCCAGTACTTC. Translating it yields CASSRVEGNKETQYF.

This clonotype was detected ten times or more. The CDR3 region has the DNA TGTGCCAGCAGTTTAGGGAATTACTACGAGCAGTACTTC. It encodes CASSLGNYYEQYF. J is TRBJ2-7 and V is TRBV12-3 or TRBV12-4, with no clear D. The CDR3 is 13 residues long. The germline V and J ends were trimmed by 1 base and 3 bases, with 7 bases remaining between them.

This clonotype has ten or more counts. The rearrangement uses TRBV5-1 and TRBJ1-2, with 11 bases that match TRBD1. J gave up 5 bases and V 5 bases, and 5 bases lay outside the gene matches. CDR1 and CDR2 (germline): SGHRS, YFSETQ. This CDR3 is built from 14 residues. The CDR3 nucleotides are TGCGCCAGCAGATGGGACAGGGGGGCTTATGGCTACACCTTC. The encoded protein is CASRWDRGAYGYTF.

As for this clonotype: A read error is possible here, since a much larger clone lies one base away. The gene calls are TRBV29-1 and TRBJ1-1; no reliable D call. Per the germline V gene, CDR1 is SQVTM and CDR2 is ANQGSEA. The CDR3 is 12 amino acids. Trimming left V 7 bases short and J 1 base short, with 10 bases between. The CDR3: CSGGKPNTEAFF. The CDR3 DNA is TGCAGCGGGGGAAAGCCGAACACTGAAGCTTTCTTT.

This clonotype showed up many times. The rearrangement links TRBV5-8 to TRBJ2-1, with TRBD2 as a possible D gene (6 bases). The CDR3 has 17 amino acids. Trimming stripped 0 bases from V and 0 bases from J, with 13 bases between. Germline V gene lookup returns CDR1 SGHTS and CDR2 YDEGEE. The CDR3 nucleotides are TGTGCCAGCAGCTTGGGGTCAAGCGGGTTCTCCTACAATGAGCAGTTCTTC. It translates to CASSLGSSGFSYNEQFF.

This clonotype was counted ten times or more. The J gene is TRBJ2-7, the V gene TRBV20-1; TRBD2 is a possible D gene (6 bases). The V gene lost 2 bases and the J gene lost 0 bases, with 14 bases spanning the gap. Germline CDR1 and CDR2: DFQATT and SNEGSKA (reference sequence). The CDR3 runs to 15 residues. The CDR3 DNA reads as TGCAGTGCTAGATACCGGGACGGGAGCTCCTACGAGCAGTACTTC. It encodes CSARYRDGSSYEQYF.

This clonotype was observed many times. CDR3 DNA sequence: TGTGCCAGCAGCCCACCGGGACTAGCGGCAAACACCGGGGAGCTGTTTTTT. Amino acid sequence: CASSPPGLAANTGELFF. J is TRBJ2-2 and V is TRBV12-3 or TRBV12-4; 11 nucleotides line up with TRBD2. This CDR3 comprises 17 residues. V shed 6 bases, J shed 2 bases, and the junction held 8 bases outside the gene matches.